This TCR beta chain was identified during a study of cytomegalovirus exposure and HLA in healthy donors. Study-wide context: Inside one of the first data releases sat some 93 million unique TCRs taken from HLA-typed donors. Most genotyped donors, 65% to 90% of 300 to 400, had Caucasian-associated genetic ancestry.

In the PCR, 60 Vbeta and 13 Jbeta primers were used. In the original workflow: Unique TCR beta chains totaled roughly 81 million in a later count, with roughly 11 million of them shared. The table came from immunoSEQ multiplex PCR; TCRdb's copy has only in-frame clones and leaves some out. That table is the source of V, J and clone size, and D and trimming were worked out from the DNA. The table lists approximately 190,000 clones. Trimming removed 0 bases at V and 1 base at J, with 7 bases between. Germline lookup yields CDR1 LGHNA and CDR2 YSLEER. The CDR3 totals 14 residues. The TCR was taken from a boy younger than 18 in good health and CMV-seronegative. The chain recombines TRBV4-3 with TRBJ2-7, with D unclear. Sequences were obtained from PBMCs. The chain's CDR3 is CASSQDYGSYEQYF. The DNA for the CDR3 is TGCGCCAGCAGCCAAGATTACGGGTCCTACGAGCAGTACTTC.